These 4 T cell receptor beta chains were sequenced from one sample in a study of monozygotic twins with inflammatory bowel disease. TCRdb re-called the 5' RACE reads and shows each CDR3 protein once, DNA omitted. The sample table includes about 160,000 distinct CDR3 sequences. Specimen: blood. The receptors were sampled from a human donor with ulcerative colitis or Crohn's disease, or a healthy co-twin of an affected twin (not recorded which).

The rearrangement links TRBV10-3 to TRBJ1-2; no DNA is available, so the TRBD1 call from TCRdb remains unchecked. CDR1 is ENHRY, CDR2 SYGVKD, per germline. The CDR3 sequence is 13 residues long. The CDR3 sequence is CAISPTGTDGYTF.

CDR3: CASGTGGSYNSPLHF. This chain links TRBV4-2 with TRBJ1-6; TCRdb's D call, TRBD1, is unchecked because there is no DNA. CDR1 is LGHNA and CDR2 is YNFKEQ in the germline V gene. This CDR3 is 15 amino acids long.

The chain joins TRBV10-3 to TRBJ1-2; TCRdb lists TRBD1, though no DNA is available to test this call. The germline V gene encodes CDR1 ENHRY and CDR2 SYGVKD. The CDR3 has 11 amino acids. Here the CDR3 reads CASAEVYGYTF.

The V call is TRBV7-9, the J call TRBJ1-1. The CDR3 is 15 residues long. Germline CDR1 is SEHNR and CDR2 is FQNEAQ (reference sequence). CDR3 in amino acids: CASSLEVGRPWKAFF. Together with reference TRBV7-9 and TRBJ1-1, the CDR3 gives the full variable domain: DTGVSQNPRHKITKRGQNVTFRCDPISEHNRLYWYRQTLGQGPEFLTYFQNEAQLEKSRLLSDRFSAERPKGSFSTLEIQRTEQGDSAMYLCASSLEVGRPWKAFFGQGTRLTVV.